The 9 T cell receptor beta chains in this list originate from one sample, sequenced in a study of regulatory T cells in long-lasting Graves disease (dated by TCRdb to about 2021). Receptor amplification or capture employed multiplex PCR. The reads were generated on an Illumina HiSeq 4000. TCR beta libraries were built with iRepertoire HTBI primers and Arm-PCR amplification of CDR3 regions. TCRdb ran its own pipeline on the public reads, namely fastp trimming at Q25 and MiXCR clone calling, and kept in-frame beta chains. Rows with one shared CDR3 protein collapse into an entry with the most common genes and DNA. Here the sample has 650,000 to 850,000 distinct CDR3 sequences; approximately 31% occur a single time. In total, the top ten clones hold around 42% of the sample. The sample's time point label, decoded: persistent/refractory GD, antithyroid drugs over 5 years with positive TRAb. RNA was extracted from PBMCs in TRIzol for both TCR sequencing and RNA sequencing.

Material: peripheral blood mononuclear cells (PBMCs), obtained when the disease was refractory, from a patient treated with antithyroid drugs. Source of these receptors: a female donor with Graves disease.

The chain carries TRBV19 and TRBJ1-5; 7 bases match TRBD1. The V gene end was trimmed by 6 bases and the J gene end by 5 bases; junction bases not matched to a gene: 13. The V gene's germline CDR1 is LNHDA and CDR2 SQIVND (reference sequence). This CDR3 is 16 amino acids long. CDR3 region: CASSPREKGAHQPQHF. The CDR3 DNA reads TGTGCCAGTAGCCCCAGGGAGAAGGGGGCCCATCAGCCCCAGCATTTT.

This clonotype was recorded once. The chain is built from TRBV7-2 and TRBJ1-4, with TRBD1 identical over 10 bases. Germline V gene lookup returns CDR1 SGHTA and CDR2 FQGNSA. This CDR3 spans 15 amino acids. V shed 3 bases, J shed 8 bases, and the junction held 6 bases outside the gene matches. CDR3 loop: CASSLGGQGMEKLFF. Here the CDR3 DNA reads TGTGCCAGCAGCTTGGGGGGACAGGGGATGGAAAAACTGTTTTTT. The full variable domain, its missing parts supplied by reference TRBV7-2 and TRBJ1-4, is GAGVSQSPSNKVTEKGKDVELRCDPISGHTALYWYRQSLGQGLEFLIYFQGNSAPDKSGLPSDRFSAERTGGSVSTLTIQRTQQEDSAVYLCASSLGGQGMEKLFFGSGTQLSVL.

This clonotype was observed many times. The chain links TRBV29-1 to TRBJ2-7; 8 positions match TRBD2. This CDR3 is 14 amino acids long. Germline lookup yields CDR1 SQVTM and CDR2 ANQGSEA. Losses at the gene ends were 1 base for V and 4 bases for J; bases not matched to a gene: 6. CDR3 residues: CSVEGAGGIYEQYF. CDR3 coding DNA: TGCAGCGTTGAAGGGGCGGGAGGTATATACGAGCAGTACTTC.

The chain joins TRBV19 to TRBJ2-4; 9 bases agree with TRBD1. Trimming removed 5 bases from V and 13 bases from J; junction bases left unmatched: 18. The germline V gene encodes CDR1 LNHDA and CDR2 SQIVND (reference sequence). CDR3 length: 16 amino acids. The CDR3 sequence: CASSPRDREDRLGQYF. The CDR3 coding sequence is TGTGCCAGTAGTCCTCGGGACAGGGAGGACCGATTGGGGCAGTACTTC.

This clonotype was detected ten times or more. The chain uses TRBV11-3 and TRBJ2-7, with TRBD2 matching 10 bases. CDR1 and CDR2 from the germline V gene are SGHNT and YENEEA. The CDR3 runs to 14 residues. Unmatched junction bases numbered 2, after V lost 2 bases and J lost 4 bases. The CDR3 protein is CASSLSGLAYEQYF. In DNA, the CDR3 is TGTGCCAGCAGCTTATCGGGACTAGCGTACGAGCAGTACTTC. Full variable domain (rest looked up from reference TRBV11-3 and TRBJ2-7): EAGVVQSPRYKIIEKKQPVAFWCNPISGHNTLYWYLQNLGQGPELLIRYENEEAVDDSQLPKDRFSAERLKGVDSTLKIQPAELGDSAVYLCASSLSGLAYEQYFGPGTRLTVT.

This clonotype was detected only a few times. V gene TRBV30 combines with J gene TRBJ2-5, with D unresolved. CDR3 length: 12 residues. Trimming stripped 4 bases from V and 6 bases from J, with 12 bases between. The germline V gene encodes CDR1 GTSNPN and CDR2 SVGIG (reference sequence). CDR3 loop: CAWTTELKTQYF. The CDR3 DNA reads TGTGCCTGGACCACCGAATTGAAGACCCAGTACTTC.

For this clonotype: This may be a read error, as it is one base from a much larger clone. The chain employs TRBV25-1 and TRBJ1-4; no firm D call. Per the germline V gene, CDR1 is MGHDK and CDR2 is SYGVNS. This CDR3 comprises 11 residues. V lost 0 bases, J lost 7 bases, and 0 bases lay in between. DNA for the CDR3: TGTGCCAGCAGTGAATATGAAAAACTGTTTTTT. Residues: CASSEYEKLFF. The full variable domain, completed using reference TRBV25-1 and TRBJ1-4, is EADIYQTPRYLVIGTGKKITLECSQTMGHDKMYWYQQDPGMELHLIHYSYGVNSTEKGDLSSESTVSRIRTEHFPLTLESARPSHTSQYLCASSEYEKLFFGSGTQLSVL.

V and J are TRBV30 and TRBJ1-4; 8 nucleotides line up with TRBD1. The germline gives CDR1 GTSNPN, CDR2 SVGIG (reference sequence). The CDR3 spans 13 residues. Unmatched junction bases numbered 7, after V lost 2 bases and J lost 11 bases. For the CDR3, the DNA is TGTGCCTGGAGTTCTACGACAGGGGCGAAACTGTTTTTT. Protein: CAWSSTTGAKLFF.

The chain carries TRBV12-3 or TRBV12-4 and TRBJ1-5; tentative D call: TRBD1 (6 bases). Trimming left V 5 bases short and J 3 bases short, with 11 bases between. The CDR3 consists of 14 residues. This CDR3 is CASSTTGNNQPQHF. The CDR3 DNA is TGTGCCAGCAGTACAACAGGGAACAATCAGCCCCAGCATTTT.